A selection of T cell receptor beta chains follows, all from one sample in a study of T cell changes during pregnancy in multiple sclerosis. Repertoires were generated with immunoSEQ multiplex PCR, while TCRdb's copy carries only in-frame clones and drops some. In the table there are 60,000 or so clones, 85% to 90% of which are singletons. The specimen was peripheral blood, collected in the first trimester of pregnancy. These receptor sequences come from a female donor in good health, enrolled as a control in a pregnancy study. The CDR3 runs from the conserved cysteine through the conserved F or W. D genes are given only for firm matches. A clone size is listed for some rows: how often the clone was seen (once, few, many), or a class if it is expanded.

CDR3 DNA: TGTGCCAGCAGATTAAGCGGACAGAACTATGGCTACACCTTC
CDR3 protein: CASRLSGQNYGYTF
J gene: TRBJ1-2
D gene: -
V gene: TRBV28
clone size: -

CDR3 DNA: TGTGCCAGCAGATTTCTAGCGGGGGGGCCTTCCTACAATGAGCAGTTCTTC
CDR3 protein: CASRFLAGGPSYNEQFF
J gene: TRBJ2-1
D gene: TRBD2
V gene: TRBV4-2
clone size: -

CDR3 DNA: TGTGCCAGCAGCTCTGACAGGCTCCTCTCCTACGAGCAGTACTTC
CDR3 protein: CASSSDRLLSYEQYF
J gene: TRBJ2-7
D gene: -
V gene: TRBV7-2
clone size: -

CDR3 DNA: TGTGCCAGCAGTGGCGGGGGTGAAGCTTTCTTT
CDR3 protein: CASSGGGEAFF
J gene: TRBJ1-1
D gene: -
V gene: TRBV6-4
clone size: -

CDR3 DNA: TGTGCCAGCTCATCCGGGACAGTTCGATACGAGCAGTACTTC
CDR3 protein: CASSSGTVRYEQYF
J gene: TRBJ2-7
D gene: TRBD1
V gene: TRBV18
clone size: -

CDR3 DNA: TGTGCCAGCAGCTTCGACAGCCCTCAAGAGACCCAGTACTTC
CDR3 protein: CASSFDSPQETQYF
J gene: TRBJ2-5
D gene: -
V gene: TRBV7-8
clone size: -

CDR3 DNA: TGTGCCAGCAGCTACAGGGCCGGAGGACCCTATAGCAATCAGCCCCAGCATTTT
CDR3 protein: CASSYRAGGPYSNQPQHF
J gene: TRBJ1-5
D gene: -
V gene: TRBV7-2
clone size: -

CDR3 DNA: TGTGCCAGCAGTTTTGGCCATAACTATGGCTACACCTTC
CDR3 protein: CASSFGHNYGYTF
J gene: TRBJ1-2
D gene: -
V gene: TRBV27
clone size: -

CDR3 DNA: TGCGCCAGCAGTGAGCCCCGATGGGGAGGGGACAAAAACATTCAGTACTTC
CDR3 protein: CASSEPRWGGDKNIQYF
J gene: TRBJ2-4
D gene: TRBD2
V gene: TRBV10-1
clone size: -

CDR3 DNA: TGCGCCAGCAGCTTGATTGGAGGGGCCGATCAGCCCCAGCATTTT
CDR3 protein: CASSLIGGADQPQHF
J gene: TRBJ1-5
D gene: -
V gene: TRBV5-1
clone size: -

CDR3 DNA: TGTGCCAGCGGGATAGGGGTCGCAAACACCGGGGAGCTGTTTTTT
CDR3 protein: CASGIGVANTGELFF
J gene: TRBJ2-2
D gene: -
V gene: TRBV18
clone size: once

CDR3 DNA: TGTGCCAGCAGCGCTAACTCCGGGGGTTATGATGGCTACACCTTC
CDR3 protein: CASSANSGGYDGYTF
J gene: TRBJ1-2
D gene: -
V gene: TRBV9
clone size: few

CDR3 DNA: TGTGCCAGCTCACCACCGGCGGGGAGAGGGTACGAGCAGTACTTC
CDR3 protein: CASSPPAGRGYEQYF
J gene: TRBJ2-7
D gene: -
V gene: TRBV18
clone size: -

CDR3 DNA: TGTGCCATCAGTTCAAATCGAGACACTGAAGCTTTCTTT
CDR3 protein: CAISSNRDTEAFF
J gene: TRBJ1-1
D gene: -
V gene: TRBV10-3
clone size: -

CDR3 DNA: TGTGCCAGCTCACCTCCAATTACAGAAATCTACACCTTC
CDR3 protein: CASSPPITEIYTF
J gene: TRBJ1-2
D gene: -
V gene: TRBV18
clone size: -

CDR3 DNA: TGCGCCAGCAGCCAAGATCGTACAGTGAACACCGGGGAGCTGTTTTTT
CDR3 protein: CASSQDRTVNTGELFF
J gene: TRBJ2-2
D gene: -
V gene: TRBV4-3
clone size: -

CDR3 DNA: TGTGCCAGCAGCCAGGCATCCAGGGGACTGAACACTGAAGCTTTCTTT
CDR3 protein: CASSQASRGLNTEAFF
J gene: TRBJ1-1
D gene: -
V gene: TRBV7-8
clone size: once

CDR3 DNA: TGTGCCAGCAGCTTCGACAGCAACTATGGCTACACCTTC
CDR3 protein: CASSFDSNYGYTF
J gene: TRBJ1-2
D gene: -
V gene: TRBV7-9
clone size: -

CDR3 DNA: TGTGCCAGCAAGGGGACCGGGGGCACTGAAGCTTTCTTT
CDR3 protein: CASKGTGGTEAFF
J gene: TRBJ1-1
D gene: -
V gene: TRBV27
clone size: few

CDR3 DNA: TGTGCCAGCAGCCAGGGAGGGGGAAACCAAGAGACCCAGTACTTC
CDR3 protein: CASSQGGGNQETQYF
J gene: TRBJ2-5
D gene: -
V gene: TRBV5-6
clone size: -

CDR3 DNA: TGTGCCAGTAGTTACCCCGAGGGCGGCAGTGAAAAACTGTTTTTT
CDR3 protein: CASSYPEGGSEKLFF
J gene: TRBJ1-4
D gene: -
V gene: TRBV19
clone size: -

CDR3 DNA: TGTGCCAGCAGATTGACAGTGAGTGGTTCACCCCTCCACTTT
CDR3 protein: CASRLTVSGSPLHF
J gene: TRBJ1-6
D gene: -
V gene: TRBV27
clone size: -

CDR3 DNA: TGCGCCAGCAGCCAAGGGGACTGGAGCTCCTACGAGCAGTACTTC
CDR3 protein: CASSQGDWSSYEQYF
J gene: TRBJ2-7
D gene: -
V gene: TRBV4-3
clone size: -

CDR3 DNA: TGCGCCAGCACCGAAGACAGGTTCCCCTTAGGTAGTGTAAAACTGTTTTTT
CDR3 protein: CASTEDRFPLGSVKLFF
J gene: TRBJ1-4
D gene: -
V gene: TRBV4-3
clone size: -

CDR3 DNA: TGTGCCAGCAGCTTGGACAGTCGGAGCACAGATACGCAGTATTTT
CDR3 protein: CASSLDSRSTDTQYF
J gene: TRBJ2-3
D gene: -
V gene: TRBV5-4
clone size: -

CDR3 DNA: TGTGCCAGCAAAAAAGGGGTGATCAGCTCCTATAATTCACCCCTCCACTTT
CDR3 protein: CASKKGVISSYNSPLHF
J gene: TRBJ1-6
D gene: -
V gene: TRBV19
clone size: -

CDR3 DNA: TGCGCCAGCAGCTTAGGGGGCGAAGAGACCCAGTACTTC
CDR3 protein: CASSLGGEETQYF
J gene: TRBJ2-5
D gene: TRBD1
V gene: TRBV5-1
clone size: -

CDR3 DNA: TGTGCCAGCAGCTTGGTGAGGCTTGGCTACACCTTC
CDR3 protein: CASSLVRLGYTF
J gene: TRBJ1-2
D gene: -
V gene: TRBV5-6
clone size: -

CDR3 DNA: TGTGCCAGCAGCTTAGATCGCCGGTTCTACGAGCAGTACTTC
CDR3 protein: CASSLDRRFYEQYF
J gene: TRBJ2-7
D gene: -
V gene: TRBV11-2
clone size: -

CDR3 DNA: TGTGCCAGCAGTGCCGACTCCTTCTCCTACGAGCAGTACTTC
CDR3 protein: CASSADSFSYEQYF
J gene: TRBJ2-7
D gene: -
V gene: TRBV2
clone size: -

CDR3 DNA: TGTGCCAGCAGCGTAGTGCGGGGAGGCGGGGAAGCTTTCTTT
CDR3 protein: CASSVVRGGGEAFF
J gene: TRBJ1-1
D gene: -
V gene: TRBV9
clone size: -

CDR3 DNA: TGTGCCTGGAGTCTTACTCTAGCGGGTGATGAGCAGTTCTTC
CDR3 protein: CAWSLTLAGDEQFF
J gene: TRBJ2-1
D gene: TRBD2
V gene: TRBV30
clone size: -

CDR3 DNA: TGTGCCAGCAGCGAGGGGGGGGCCCTCACAGATACGCAGTATTTT
CDR3 protein: CASSEGGALTDTQYF
J gene: TRBJ2-3
D gene: -
V gene: TRBV9
clone size: -